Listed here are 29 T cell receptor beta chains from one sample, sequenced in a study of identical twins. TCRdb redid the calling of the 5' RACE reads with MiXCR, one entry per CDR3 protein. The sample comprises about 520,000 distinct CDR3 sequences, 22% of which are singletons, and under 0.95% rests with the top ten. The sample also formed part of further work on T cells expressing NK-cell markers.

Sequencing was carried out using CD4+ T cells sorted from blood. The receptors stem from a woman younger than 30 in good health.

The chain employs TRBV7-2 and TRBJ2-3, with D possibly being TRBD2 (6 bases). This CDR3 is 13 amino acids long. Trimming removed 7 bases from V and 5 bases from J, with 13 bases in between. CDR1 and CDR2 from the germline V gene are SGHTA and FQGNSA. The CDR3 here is CASTYGSGDTQYF. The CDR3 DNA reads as TGTGCCAGCACCTACGGGAGCGGAGATACGCAGTATTTT. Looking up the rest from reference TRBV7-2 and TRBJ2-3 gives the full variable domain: GAGVSQSPSNKVTEKGKDVELRCDPISGHTALYWYRQSLGQGLEFLIYFQGNSAPDKSGLPSDRFSAERTGGSVSTLTIQRTQQEDSAVYLCASTYGSGDTQYFGPGTRLTVL.

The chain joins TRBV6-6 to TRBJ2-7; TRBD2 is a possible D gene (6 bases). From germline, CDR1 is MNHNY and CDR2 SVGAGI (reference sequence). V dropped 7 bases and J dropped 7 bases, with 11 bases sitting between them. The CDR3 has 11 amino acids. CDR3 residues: CASTPGVEQYF. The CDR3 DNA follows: TGTGCCAGCACCCCGGGGGTTGAGCAGTACTTC.

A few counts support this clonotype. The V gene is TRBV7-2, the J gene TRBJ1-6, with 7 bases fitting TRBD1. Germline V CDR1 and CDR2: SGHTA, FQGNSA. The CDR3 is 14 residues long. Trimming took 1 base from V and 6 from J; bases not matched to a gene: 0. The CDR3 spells CASSLGDSNSPLHF. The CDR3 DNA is TGTGCCAGCAGCTTAGGGGACAGTAATTCACCCCTCCACTTT.

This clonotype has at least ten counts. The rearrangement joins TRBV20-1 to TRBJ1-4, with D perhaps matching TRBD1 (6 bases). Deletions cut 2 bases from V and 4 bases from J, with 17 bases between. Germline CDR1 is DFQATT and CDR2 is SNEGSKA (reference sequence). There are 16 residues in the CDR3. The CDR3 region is CSARLTRGAFNEKLFF. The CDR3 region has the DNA TGCAGTGCTAGACTCACACGGGGGGCGTTTAATGAAAAACTGTTTTTT.

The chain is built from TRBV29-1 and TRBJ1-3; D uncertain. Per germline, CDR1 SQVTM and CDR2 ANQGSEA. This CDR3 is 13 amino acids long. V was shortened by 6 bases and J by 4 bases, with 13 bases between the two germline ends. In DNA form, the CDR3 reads TGCAGCGTGCTGGACCGGCGGGGAAACACCATATATTTT. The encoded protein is CSVLDRRGNTIYF.

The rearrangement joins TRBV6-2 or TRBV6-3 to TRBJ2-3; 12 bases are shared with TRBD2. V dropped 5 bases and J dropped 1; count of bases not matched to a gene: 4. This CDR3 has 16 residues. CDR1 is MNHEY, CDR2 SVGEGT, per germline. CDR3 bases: TGTGCCAGCAGTCCCGGGACTAGCGGGCGCACAGATACGCAGTATTTT. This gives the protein CASSPGTSGRTDTQYF.

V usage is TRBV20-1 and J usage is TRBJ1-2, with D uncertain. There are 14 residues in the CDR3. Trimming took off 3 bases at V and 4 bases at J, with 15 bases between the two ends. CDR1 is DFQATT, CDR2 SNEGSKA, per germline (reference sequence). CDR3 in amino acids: CSASPPTSLYGYTF. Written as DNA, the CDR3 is TGCAGTGCTAGCCCCCCAACCTCCCTCTATGGCTACACCTTC.

The CDR3 coding sequence is TGTGCCAGCAGCTTACTCCAAGCGGGAGGGCTCGATGAGCAGTTCTTC. Protein sequence: CASSLLQAGGLDEQFF. The chain combines TRBV7-2 with TRBJ2-1; 10 nucleotides line up with TRBD2. Germline V gene lookup returns CDR1 SGHTA and CDR2 FQGNSA. The ends lost 2 bases at V and 8 bases at J; junction bases unmatched: 9. The CDR3 consists of 16 residues.

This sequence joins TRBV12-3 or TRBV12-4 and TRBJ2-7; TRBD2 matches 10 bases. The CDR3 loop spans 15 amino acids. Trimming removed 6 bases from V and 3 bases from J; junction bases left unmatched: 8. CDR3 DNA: TGTGCCAGCAGCCTGTTAGCGGGGGGCATCTACGAGCAGTACTTC. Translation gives CASSLLAGGIYEQYF.

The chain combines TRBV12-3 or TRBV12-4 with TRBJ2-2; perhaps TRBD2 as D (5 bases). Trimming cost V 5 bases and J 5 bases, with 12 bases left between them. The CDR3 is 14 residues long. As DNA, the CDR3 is TGTGCCAGCAGTCGCACTAGTTCTACCGGGGAGCTGTTTTTT. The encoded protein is CASSRTSSTGELFF.

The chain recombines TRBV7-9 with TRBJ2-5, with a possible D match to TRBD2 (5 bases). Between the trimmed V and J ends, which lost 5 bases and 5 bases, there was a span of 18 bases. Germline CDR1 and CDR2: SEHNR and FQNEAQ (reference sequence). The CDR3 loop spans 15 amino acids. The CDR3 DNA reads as TGTGCCAGCAGCCTCGGGATTGCAAGGGTCGAGACCCAGTACTTC. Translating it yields CASSLGIARVETQYF.

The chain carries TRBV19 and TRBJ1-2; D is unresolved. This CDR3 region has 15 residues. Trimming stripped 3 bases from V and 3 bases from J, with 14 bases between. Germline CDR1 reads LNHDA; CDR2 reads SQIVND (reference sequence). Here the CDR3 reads CASSITQAFDYGYTF. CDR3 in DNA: TGTGCCAGTAGTATCACCCAGGCTTTCGACTATGGCTACACCTTC. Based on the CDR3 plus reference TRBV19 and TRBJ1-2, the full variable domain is DGGITQSPKYLFRKEGQNVTLSCEQNLNHDAMYWYRQDPGQGLRLIYYSQIVNDFQKGDIAEGYSVSREKKESFPLTVTSAQKNPTAFYLCASSITQAFDYGYTFGSGTRLTVV.

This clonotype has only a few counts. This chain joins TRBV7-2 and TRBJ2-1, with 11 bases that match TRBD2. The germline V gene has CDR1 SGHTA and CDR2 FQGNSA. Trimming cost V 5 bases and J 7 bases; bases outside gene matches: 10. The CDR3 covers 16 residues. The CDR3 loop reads CASSKGVAGGENEQFF. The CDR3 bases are TGTGCCAGCAGCAAGGGTGTAGCGGGGGGGGAGAATGAGCAGTTCTTC.

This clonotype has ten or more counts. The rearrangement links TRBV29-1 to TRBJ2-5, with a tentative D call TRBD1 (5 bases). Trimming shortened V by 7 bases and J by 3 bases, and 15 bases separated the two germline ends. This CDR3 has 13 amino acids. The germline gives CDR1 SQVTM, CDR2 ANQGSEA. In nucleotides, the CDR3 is TGCAGCGCCAGGGTCTTTAACAAAGAGACCCAGTACTTC. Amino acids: CSARVFNKETQYF.

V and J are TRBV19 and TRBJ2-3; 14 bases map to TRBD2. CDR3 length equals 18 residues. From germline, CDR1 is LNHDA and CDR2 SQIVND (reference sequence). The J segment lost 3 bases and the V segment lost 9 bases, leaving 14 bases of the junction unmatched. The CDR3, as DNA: TGTGCCAGACCCACCGGGACTAGCGGGAGAAAGAAGACAGATACGCAGTATTTT. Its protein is CARPTGTSGRKKTDTQYF. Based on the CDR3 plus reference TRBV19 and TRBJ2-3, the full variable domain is DGGITQSPKYLFRKEGQNVTLSCEQNLNHDAMYWYRQDPGQGLRLIYYSQIVNDFQKGDIAEGYSVSREKKESFPLTVTSAQKNPTAFYLCARPTGTSGRKKTDTQYFGPGTRLTVL.

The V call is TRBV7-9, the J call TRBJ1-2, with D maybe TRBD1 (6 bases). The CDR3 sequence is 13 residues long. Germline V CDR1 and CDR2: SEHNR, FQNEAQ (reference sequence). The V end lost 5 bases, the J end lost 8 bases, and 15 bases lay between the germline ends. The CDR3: CASSRDIGNGYTF. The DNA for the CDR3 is TGTGCCAGCAGCCGGGACATCGGCAACGGCTACACCTTC.

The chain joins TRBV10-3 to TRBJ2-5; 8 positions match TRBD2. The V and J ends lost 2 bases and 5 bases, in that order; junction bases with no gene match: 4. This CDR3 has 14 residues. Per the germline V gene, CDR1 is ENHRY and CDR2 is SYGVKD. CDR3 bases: TGTGCCATCAGTGAGCGGGAGGGCCGGGAGACCCAGTACTTC. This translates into CAISEREGRETQYF.

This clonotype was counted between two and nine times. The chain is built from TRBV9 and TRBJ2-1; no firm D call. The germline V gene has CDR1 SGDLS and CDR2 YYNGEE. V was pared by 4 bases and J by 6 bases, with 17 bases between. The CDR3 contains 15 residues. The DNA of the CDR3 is TGTGCCAGCAGCCCGGCGTGGGTGGTTGGCAATGAGCAGTTCTTC. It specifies CASSPAWVVGNEQFF. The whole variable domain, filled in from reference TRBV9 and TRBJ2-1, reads DSGVTQTPKHLITATGQRVTLRCSPRSGDLSVYWYQQSLDQGLQFLIQYYNGEERAKGNILERFSAQQFPDLHSELNLSSLELGDSALYFCASSPAWVVGNEQFFGPGTRLTVL.

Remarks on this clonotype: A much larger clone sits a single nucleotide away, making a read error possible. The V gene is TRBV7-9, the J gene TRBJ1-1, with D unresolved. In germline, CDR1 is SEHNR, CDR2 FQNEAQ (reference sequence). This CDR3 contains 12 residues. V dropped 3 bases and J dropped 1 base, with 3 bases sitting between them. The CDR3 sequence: CASSFQNTEAFF. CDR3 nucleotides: TGTGCCAGCAGCTTTCAGAACACTGAAGCTTTCTTT.

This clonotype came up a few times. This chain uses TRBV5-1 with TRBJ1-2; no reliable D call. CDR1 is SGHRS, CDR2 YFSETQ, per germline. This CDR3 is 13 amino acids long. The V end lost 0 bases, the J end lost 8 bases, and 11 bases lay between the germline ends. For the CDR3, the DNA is TGCGCCAGCAGCTTGGACAGTCAAAGGGGCTACACCTTC. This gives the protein CASSLDSQRGYTF.

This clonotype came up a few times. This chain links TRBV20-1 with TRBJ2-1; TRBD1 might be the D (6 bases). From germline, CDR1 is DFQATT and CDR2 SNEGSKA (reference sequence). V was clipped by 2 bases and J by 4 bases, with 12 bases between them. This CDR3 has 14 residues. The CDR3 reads CSARFGTLYNEQFF. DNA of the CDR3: TGCAGTGCTAGATTCGGGACACTTTACAATGAGCAGTTCTTC.

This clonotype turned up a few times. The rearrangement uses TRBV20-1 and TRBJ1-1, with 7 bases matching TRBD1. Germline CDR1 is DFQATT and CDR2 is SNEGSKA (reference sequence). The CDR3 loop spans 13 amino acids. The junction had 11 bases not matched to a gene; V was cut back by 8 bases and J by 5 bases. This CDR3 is CSYRGLGRTEAFF. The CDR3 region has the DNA TGCAGTTACAGGGGCTTAGGGAGGACTGAAGCTTTCTTT.

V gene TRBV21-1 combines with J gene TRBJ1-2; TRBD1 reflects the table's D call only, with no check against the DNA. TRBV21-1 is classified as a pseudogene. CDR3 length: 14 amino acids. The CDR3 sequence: CASSKFNRGDGYTF. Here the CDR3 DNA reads TGTGCCAGCAGCAAATTCAACAGGGGAGATGGCTACACCTTC.

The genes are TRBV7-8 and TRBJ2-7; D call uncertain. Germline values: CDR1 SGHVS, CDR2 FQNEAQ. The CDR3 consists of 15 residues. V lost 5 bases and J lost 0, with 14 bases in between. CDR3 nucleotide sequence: TGTGCCAGCAGCCACTCACGGCCAAGCTCCTACGAGCAGTACTTC. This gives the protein CASSHSRPSSYEQYF.

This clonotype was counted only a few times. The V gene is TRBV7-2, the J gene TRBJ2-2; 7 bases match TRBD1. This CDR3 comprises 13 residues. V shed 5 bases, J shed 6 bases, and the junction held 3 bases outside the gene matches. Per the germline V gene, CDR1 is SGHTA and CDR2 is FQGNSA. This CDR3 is CASSKGASGELFF. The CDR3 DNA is TGTGCCAGCAGCAAGGGGGCGTCCGGGGAGCTGTTTTTT. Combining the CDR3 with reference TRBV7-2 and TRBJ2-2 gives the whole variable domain GAGVSQSPSNKVTEKGKDVELRCDPISGHTALYWYRQSLGQGLEFLIYFQGNSAPDKSGLPSDRFSAERTGGSVSTLTIQRTQQEDSAVYLCASSKGASGELFFGEGSRLTVL.

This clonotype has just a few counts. The CDR3 coding sequence is TGTGCCAGCAGTTACTCGAGCCGGGAACAGCCCCAGCATTTT. This gives the protein CASSYSSREQPQHF. The gene calls are TRBV6-2 or TRBV6-3 and TRBJ1-5; D is undetermined. The CDR3 runs 14 residues. The V end was cut by 0 bases, the J end by 7 bases, with 10 bases between. Germline V CDR1 and CDR2: MNHEY, SVGEGT.

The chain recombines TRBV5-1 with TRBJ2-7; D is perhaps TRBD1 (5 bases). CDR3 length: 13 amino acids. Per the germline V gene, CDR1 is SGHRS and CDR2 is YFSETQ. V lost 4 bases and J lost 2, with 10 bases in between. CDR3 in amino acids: CASSLQQAYEQYF. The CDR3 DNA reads TGCGCCAGCAGCCTCCAACAGGCCTACGAGCAGTACTTC.

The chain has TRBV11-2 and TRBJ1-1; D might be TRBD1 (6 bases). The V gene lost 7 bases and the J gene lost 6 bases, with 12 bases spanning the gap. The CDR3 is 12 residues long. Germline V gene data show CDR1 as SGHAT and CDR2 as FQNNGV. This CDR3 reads CASNTGYAEAFF. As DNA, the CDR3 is TGTGCCAGCAACACAGGGTACGCTGAAGCTTTCTTT.

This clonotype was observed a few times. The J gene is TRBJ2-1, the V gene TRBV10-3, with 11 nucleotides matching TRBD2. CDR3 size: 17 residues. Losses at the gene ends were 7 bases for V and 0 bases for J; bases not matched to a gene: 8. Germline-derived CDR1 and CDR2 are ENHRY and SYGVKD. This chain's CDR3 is CAITRTSGLSSYNEQFF. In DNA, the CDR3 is TGTGCCATCACCAGGACTAGCGGGCTTAGCTCCTACAATGAGCAGTTCTTC.